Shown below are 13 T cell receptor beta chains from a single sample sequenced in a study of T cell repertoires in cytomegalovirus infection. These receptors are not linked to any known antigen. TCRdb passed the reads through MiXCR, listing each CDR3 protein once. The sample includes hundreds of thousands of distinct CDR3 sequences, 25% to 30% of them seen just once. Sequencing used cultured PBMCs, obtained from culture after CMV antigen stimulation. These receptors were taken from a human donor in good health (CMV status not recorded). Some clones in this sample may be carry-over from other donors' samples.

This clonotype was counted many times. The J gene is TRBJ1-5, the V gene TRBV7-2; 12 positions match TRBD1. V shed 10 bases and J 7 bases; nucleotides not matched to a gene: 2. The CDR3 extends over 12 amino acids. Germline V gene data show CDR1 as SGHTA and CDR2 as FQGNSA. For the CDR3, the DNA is TGTGCCACCGGGACAGGGGGCCAGCCCCAGCATTTT. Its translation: CATGTGGQPQHF.

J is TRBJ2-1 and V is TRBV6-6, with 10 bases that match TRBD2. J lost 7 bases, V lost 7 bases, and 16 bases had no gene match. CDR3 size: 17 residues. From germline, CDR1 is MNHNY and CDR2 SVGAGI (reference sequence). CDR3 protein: CASKAASGSRRRNEQFF. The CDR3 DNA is TGTGCCAGCAAGGCAGCTAGCGGGAGCAGGAGGCGGAATGAGCAGTTCTTC.

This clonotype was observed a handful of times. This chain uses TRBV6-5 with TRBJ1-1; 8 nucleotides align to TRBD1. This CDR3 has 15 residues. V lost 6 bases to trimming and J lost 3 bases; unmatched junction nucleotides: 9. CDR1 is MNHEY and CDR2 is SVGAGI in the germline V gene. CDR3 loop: CASSRQGWEDTEAFF. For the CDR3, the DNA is TGTGCCAGCAGCAGACAGGGGTGGGAGGACACTGAAGCTTTCTTT.

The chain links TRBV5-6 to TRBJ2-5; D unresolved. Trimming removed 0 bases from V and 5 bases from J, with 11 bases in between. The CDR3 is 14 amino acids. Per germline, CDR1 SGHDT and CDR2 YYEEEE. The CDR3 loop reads CASSLALYPETQYF. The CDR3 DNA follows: TGTGCCAGCAGCTTGGCCCTCTATCCCGAGACCCAGTACTTC.

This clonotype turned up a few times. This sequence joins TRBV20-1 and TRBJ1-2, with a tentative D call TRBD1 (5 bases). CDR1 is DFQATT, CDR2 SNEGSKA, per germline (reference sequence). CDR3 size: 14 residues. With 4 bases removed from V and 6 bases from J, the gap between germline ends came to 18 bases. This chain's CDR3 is CSAKAEDRGDGYTF. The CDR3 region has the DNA TGCAGTGCTAAGGCCGAAGACCGAGGGGATGGCTACACCTTC.

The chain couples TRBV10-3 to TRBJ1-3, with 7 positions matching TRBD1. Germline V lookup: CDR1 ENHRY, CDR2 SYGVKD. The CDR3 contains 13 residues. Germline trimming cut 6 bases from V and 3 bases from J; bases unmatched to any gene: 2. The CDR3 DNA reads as TGTGCCATCAGAAGGGACAGTGGAAACACCATATATTTT. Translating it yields CAIRRDSGNTIYF.

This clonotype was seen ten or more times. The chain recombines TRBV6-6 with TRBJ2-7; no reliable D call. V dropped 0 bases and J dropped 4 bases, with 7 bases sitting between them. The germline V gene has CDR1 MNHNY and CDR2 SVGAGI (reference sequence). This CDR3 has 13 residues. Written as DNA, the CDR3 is TGTGCCAGCAGTTACTCGCGTACTTACGAGCAGTACTTC. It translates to CASSYSRTYEQYF.

This CDR3 is CASTSVGANTEAFF. Here the CDR3 DNA reads TGTGCCAGCACTTCCGTTGGGGCGAACACTGAAGCTTTCTTT. The V call is TRBV28, the J call TRBJ1-1; possibly TRBD1 for D (5 bases). The CDR3 consists of 14 residues. Trimming shortened V by 7 bases and J by 1 base, and 13 bases separated the two germline ends. Germline V CDR1 and CDR2: MDHEN, SYDVKM.

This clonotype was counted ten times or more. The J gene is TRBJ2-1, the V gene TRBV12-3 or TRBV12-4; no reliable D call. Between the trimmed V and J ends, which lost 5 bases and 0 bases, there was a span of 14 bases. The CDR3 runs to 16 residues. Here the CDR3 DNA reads TGTGCCAGCAGTCCTCCTCTCGGAAGCTCCTACAATGAGCAGTTCTTC. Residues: CASSPPLGSSYNEQFF.

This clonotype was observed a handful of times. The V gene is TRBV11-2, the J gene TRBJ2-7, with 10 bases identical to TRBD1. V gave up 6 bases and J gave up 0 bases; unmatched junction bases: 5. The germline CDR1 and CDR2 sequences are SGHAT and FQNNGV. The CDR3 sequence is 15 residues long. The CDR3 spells CASSVGTGVSYEQYF. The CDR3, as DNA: TGTGCCAGCAGTGTCGGGACAGGGGTCTCCTACGAGCAGTACTTC.

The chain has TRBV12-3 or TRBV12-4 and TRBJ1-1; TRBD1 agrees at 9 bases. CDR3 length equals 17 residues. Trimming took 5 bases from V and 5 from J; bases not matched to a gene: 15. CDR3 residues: CASSQRSGTGLGTEAFF. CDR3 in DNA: TGTGCCAGCAGTCAACGATCCGGGACAGGGTTGGGGACTGAAGCTTTCTTT.

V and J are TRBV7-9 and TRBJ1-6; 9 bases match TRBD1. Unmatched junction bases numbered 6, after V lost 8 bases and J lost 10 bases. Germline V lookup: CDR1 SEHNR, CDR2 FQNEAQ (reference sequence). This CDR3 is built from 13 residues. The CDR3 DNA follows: TGTGCCAGCGAGGGACAGGGATACTCACCCCTCCACTTT. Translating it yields CASEGQGYSPLHF.

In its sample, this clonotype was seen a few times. The CDR3 spells CASSPPTNTGELFF. The CDR3 coding sequence is TGTGCCAGCAGCCCCCCAACGAACACCGGGGAGCTGTTTTTT. The chain combines TRBV7-9 with TRBJ2-2; the D is unclear. Per germline, CDR1 SEHNR and CDR2 FQNEAQ (reference sequence). The V end lost 5 bases, the J end lost 0 bases, and 7 bases lay between the germline ends. This CDR3 has 14 residues.